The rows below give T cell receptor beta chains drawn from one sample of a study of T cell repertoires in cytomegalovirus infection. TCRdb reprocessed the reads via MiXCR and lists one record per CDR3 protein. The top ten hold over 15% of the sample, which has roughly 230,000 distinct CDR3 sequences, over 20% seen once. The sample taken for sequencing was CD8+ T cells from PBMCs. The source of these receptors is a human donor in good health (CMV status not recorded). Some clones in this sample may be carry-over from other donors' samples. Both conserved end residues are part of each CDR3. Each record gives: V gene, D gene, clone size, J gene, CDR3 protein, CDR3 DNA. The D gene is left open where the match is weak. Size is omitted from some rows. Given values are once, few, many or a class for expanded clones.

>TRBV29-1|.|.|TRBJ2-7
CSVAGGPGQGYEQYF
TGCAGCGTGGCCGGGGGACCGGGACAAGGCTACGAGCAGTACTTC
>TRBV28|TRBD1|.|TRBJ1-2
CASLALGGGNYGYTF
TGTGCCAGCTTAGCGCTGGGAGGGGGCAACTATGGCTACACCTTC
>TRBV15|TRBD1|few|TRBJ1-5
CATTVASQTGQPQHF
TGTGCCACCACGGTGGCCAGTCAGACAGGGCAGCCCCAGCATTTT
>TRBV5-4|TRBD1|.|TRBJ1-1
CASSLRDRGTRTEAFF
TGTGCCAGCAGCTTGCGGGACAGGGGAACAAGGACTGAAGCTTTCTTT
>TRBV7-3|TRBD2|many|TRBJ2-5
CASSPSGGAIETQYF
TGTGCCAGCAGCCCTAGCGGGGGGGCCATTGAGACCCAGTACTTC
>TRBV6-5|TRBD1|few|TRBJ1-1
CASSYGTAYTEAFF
TGTGCCAGCAGTTACGGGACAGCCTACACTGAAGCTTTCTTT
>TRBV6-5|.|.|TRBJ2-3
CASSYTNTDTQYF
TGTGCCAGCAGTTACACCAACACAGATACGCAGTATTTT
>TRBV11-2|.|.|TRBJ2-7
CASSLAGMNYEQYF
TGTGCCAGCAGCCTGGCAGGGATGAACTACGAGCAGTACTTC
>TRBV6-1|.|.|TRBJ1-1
CASSHDRYEAFF
TGTGCCAGCAGTCATGACAGATATGAAGCTTTCTTT
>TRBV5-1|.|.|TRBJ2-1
CASSLFGSPEQFF
TGCGCCAGCAGCTTGTTCGGTTCCCCTGAGCAGTTCTTC
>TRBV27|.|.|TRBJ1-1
CASSQQTANTEAFF
TGTGCCAGCAGTCAACAGACAGCAAACACTGAAGCTTTCTTT
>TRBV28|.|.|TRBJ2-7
CASSFGFGQREQYF
TGTGCCAGCAGTTTTGGATTCGGGCAACGCGAGCAGTACTTC
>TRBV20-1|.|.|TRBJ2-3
CSARATRERITDTQYF
TGCAGTGCTAGAGCGACCAGGGAGCGCATCACAGATACGCAGTATTTT
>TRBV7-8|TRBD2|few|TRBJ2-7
CASSPRGGSGYEQYF
TGTGCCAGCAGCCCCCGGGGGGGGTCCGGCTACGAGCAGTACTTC
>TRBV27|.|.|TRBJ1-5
CASSLWGLVDQPQHF
TGTGCCAGCAGTTTATGGGGATTAGTGGATCAGCCCCAGCATTTT
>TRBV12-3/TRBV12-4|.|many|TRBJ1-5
CASSLGWAEVNQPQHF
TGTGCCAGCAGTTTGGGGTGGGCCGAAGTTAATCAGCCCCAGCATTTT
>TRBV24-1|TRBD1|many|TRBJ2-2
CATSESDRGRTGELFF
TGTGCCACCAGTGAGTCGGACAGGGGCCGCACCGGGGAGCTGTTTTTT
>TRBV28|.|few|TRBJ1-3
CASSDPGWAGNTIYF
TGTGCCAGCTCCGACCCAGGTTGGGCTGGAAACACCATATATTTT
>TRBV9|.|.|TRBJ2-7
CASSVEDRAYEQYF
TGTGCCAGCAGCGTAGAGGACAGAGCCTACGAGCAGTACTTC
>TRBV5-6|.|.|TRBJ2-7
CASSLEGAGYEQYF
TGTGCCAGCAGCTTGGAGGGGGCGGGATACGAGCAGTACTTC
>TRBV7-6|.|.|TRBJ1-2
CASSFGPLTNYGYTF
TGTGCCAGCAGCTTTGGTCCGCTAACTAACTATGGCTACACCTTC
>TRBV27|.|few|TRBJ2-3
CASSLQTTSTDTQYF
TGTGCCAGCAGCCTCCAGACCACTAGCACAGATACGCAGTATTTT
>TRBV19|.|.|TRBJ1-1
CATLRRGEAFF
TGTGCCACCCTTCGGAGGGGTGAAGCTTTCTTT
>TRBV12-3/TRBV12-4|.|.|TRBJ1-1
CASTLSRGGTEAFF
TGTGCCAGCACCCTAAGCCGGGGCGGCACTGAAGCTTTCTTT
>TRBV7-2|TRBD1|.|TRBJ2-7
CASSWSTGEISYEQYF
TGTGCCAGCAGCTGGAGCACAGGGGAAATCTCCTACGAGCAGTACTTC
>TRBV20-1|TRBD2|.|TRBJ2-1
CSASGGALYDEQFF
TGCAGTGCTAGCGGGGGGGCCCTCTACGATGAGCAGTTCTTC
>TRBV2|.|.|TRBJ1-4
CASSEALPGGPVFF
TGTGCCAGCAGTGAAGCGCTTCCTGGGGGCCCGGTGTTTTTT
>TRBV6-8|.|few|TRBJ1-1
CASSSMMNTEAFF
TGTGCCAGCAGTTCGATGATGAACACTGAAGCTTTCTTT
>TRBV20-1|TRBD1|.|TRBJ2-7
CSARDKAAGGREQYF
TGCAGTGCTAGAGATAAGGCCGCAGGGGGCCGGGAGCAGTACTTC
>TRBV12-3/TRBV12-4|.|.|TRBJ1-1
CASSLGGYGSTEAFF
TGTGCCAGCAGTTTAGGGGGTTACGGGAGCACTGAAGCTTTCTTT
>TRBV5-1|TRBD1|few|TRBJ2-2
CASSLDRGFTGELFF
TGCGCCAGCAGCCTAGACAGGGGATTCACCGGGGAGCTGTTTTTT
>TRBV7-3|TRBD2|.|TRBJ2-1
CASSSGTSGGEQFF
TGTGCCAGCAGCTCGGGGACTAGCGGGGGAGAGCAGTTCTTC
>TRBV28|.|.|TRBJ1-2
CASSLTALTVEGYTF
TGTGCCAGCAGTCTCACGGCCCTTACCGTAGAGGGCTACACCTTC
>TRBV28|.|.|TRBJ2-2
CASSPSRGAGELFF
TGTGCCAGCAGCCCCAGCAGGGGAGCCGGGGAGCTGTTTTTT
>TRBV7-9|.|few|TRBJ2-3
CASSFPSSDTQYF
TGTGCCAGCAGCTTTCCTAGCTCGGATACGCAGTATTTT
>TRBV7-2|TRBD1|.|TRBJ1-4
CARSDARNRGYDNEKLFF
TGTGCCAGGAGCGACGCAAGAAACAGGGGGTATGATAATGAAAAACTGTTTTTT
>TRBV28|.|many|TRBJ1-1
CASSPGVNTEAFF
TGTGCCAGCAGCCCCGGGGTGAACACTGAAGCTTTCTTT
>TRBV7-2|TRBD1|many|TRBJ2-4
CASIGTGGRQYF
TGTGCCAGCATCGGGACAGGGGGACGTCAGTACTTC
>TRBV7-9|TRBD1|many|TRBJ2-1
CASSFGPTGGPMDEQFF
TGTGCCAGCAGCTTTGGACCTACAGGGGGCCCAATGGATGAGCAGTTCTTC
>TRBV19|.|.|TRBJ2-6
CASSMIRDSGANVLTF
TGTGCCAGTAGTATGATTAGGGACTCTGGGGCCAACGTCCTGACTTTC
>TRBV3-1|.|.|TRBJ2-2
CASGDISNTGELFF
TGTGCCAGCGGGGACATTTCGAACACCGGGGAGCTGTTTTTT